Listed here are 29 T cell receptor beta chains from one sample, sequenced in a study of OX40 agonist ivuxolimab in advanced cancers. Libraries were made using the immunoSEQ multiplex PCR assay. What TCRdb holds here is the immuneACCESS table cut down to in-frame rearrangements. Part of the clones is not present; checked against another copy, under half of the missing clones reflect an unresolved V gene, and the others are unexplained. The sample table shows roughly 110,000 clones, and 90% are seen once. The top ten hold about 0.5% of the sample. The sample here was CD4+ or CD8+ T cells sorted from blood, taken in a trial of the OX40 agonist ivuxolimab. The receptors originated from an adult with an advanced solid tumor such as melanoma, head and neck, liver or kidney cancer.

This clone came up once. The chain has TRBV6-6 and TRBJ2-3; 8 nucleotides line up with TRBD2. Per germline, CDR1 MNHNY and CDR2 SVGAGI (reference sequence). This CDR3 comprises 15 residues. The trim removed 5 bases at V and 3 bases at J, leaving 7 bases unmatched. The DNA of the CDR3 is TGTGCCAGCAGTCCTCGGGGGGGCTATACAGATACGCAGTATTTT. Protein product: CASSPRGGYTDTQYF.

The chain carries TRBV11-2 and TRBJ2-5, with 8 bases fitting TRBD2. J was trimmed by 6 bases and V by 2 bases; bases with no gene match: 8. CDR1 and CDR2 from the germline V gene are SGHAT and FQNNGV. The CDR3 covers 15 residues. DNA for the CDR3: TGTGCCAGCAGCTTATGGGAAGCGGGGGAAAAGACCCAGTACTTC. As protein: CASSLWEAGEKTQYF.

This chain uses TRBV6-5 with TRBJ2-1; D is ambiguous. The CDR3 is 13 amino acids. Germline values: CDR1 MNHEY, CDR2 SVGAGI. V was pared by 7 bases and J by 2 bases, with 9 bases between. The CDR3 DNA reads as TGTGCCAGCACCCAGTCACCCTACAATGAGCAGTTCTTC. Protein product: CASTQSPYNEQFF.

The V gene is TRBV19, the J gene TRBJ2-5; 12 bases fit TRBD2. V trimming: 6 bases; J trimming: 5 bases; junction bases outside the gene matches: 10. This CDR3 comprises 16 residues. The germline gives CDR1 LNHDA, CDR2 SQIVND (reference sequence). The CDR3: CASSTTPSGGAETQYF. CDR3 DNA: TGTGCCAGTAGCACCACTCCTAGCGGGGGGGCCGAGACCCAGTACTTC.

The rearrangement uses TRBV18 and TRBJ1-2, with a tentative D call TRBD1 (6 bases). Germline V gene data show CDR1 as KGHSH and CDR2 as LQKENI. This CDR3 region has 13 residues. The ends were cut back, 2 bases at V and 8 bases at J, with 12 bases in the middle. The CDR3 here is CASSPNRDGGYTF. DNA of the CDR3: TGTGCCAGCTCACCAAACAGGGATGGAGGCTACACCTTC.

The gene calls are TRBV28 and TRBJ1-1; possible D gene TRBD1, 6 bases. The CDR3 has 16 amino acids. V lost 6 bases, J lost 5 bases, and 22 bases lay in between. CDR1 and CDR2 (germline): MDHEN, SYDVKM. The CDR3 region has the DNA TGTGCCAGCAGGCCGGCCCTACAGGGTGTCGGGACTGAAGCTTTCTTT. Translated, it gives CASRPALQGVGTEAFF.

CDR3 nucleotides: TGTGCCAGCAGGCCTGGCCCTAGCACAGATACGCAGTATTTT. This translates into CASRPGPSTDTQYF. This sequence joins TRBV27 and TRBJ2-3; D remains ambiguous. Trimming took off 6 bases at V and 0 bases at J, with 10 bases between the two ends. Germline-derived CDR1 and CDR2 are MNHEY and SMNVEV (reference sequence). This CDR3 spans 14 amino acids.

The J gene is TRBJ2-3, the V gene TRBV6-4; 13 positions match TRBD2. V shed 3 bases, J shed 1 base, and the junction held 1 base outside the gene matches. This CDR3 has 16 residues. Looked up from germline, CDR1 is MRHNA and CDR2 is SNTAGT. CDR3 sequence reads: CASSEGLAGGTDTQYF. The CDR3 nucleotides are TGTGCCAGCAGTGAAGGACTAGCGGGGGGCACAGATACGCAGTATTTT.

The CDR3 region has the DNA TGTGCCAGCAGTCGGGGACTAGCGGGGGGCCAGGGAAGAGAGACCCAGTACTTC. Encoded protein: CASSRGLAGGQGRETQYF. This chain links TRBV2 with TRBJ2-5, with 15 bases fitting TRBD2. CDR1 and CDR2 from the germline V gene are SNHLY and FYNNEI. The junction had 11 bases not matched to a gene; V was cut back by 5 bases and J by 4 bases. The CDR3 spans 18 residues.

The chain joins TRBV7-2 to TRBJ1-4; D is perhaps TRBD1 (5 bases). Trimming took off 5 bases at V and 3 bases at J, with 10 bases between the two ends. Germline lookup yields CDR1 SGHTA and CDR2 FQGNSA. The CDR3 is 14 residues long. CDR3 sequence (DNA): TGTGCCAGCAGCCCAGGGCGATCTAATGAAAAACTGTTTTTT. This codes for CASSPGRSNEKLFF.

The chain carries TRBV19 and TRBJ2-7; D is perhaps TRBD2 (7 bases). Germline loops: CDR1 LNHDA, CDR2 SQIVND (reference sequence). Trimming took off 7 bases at V and 3 bases at J, with 13 bases between the two ends. This CDR3 has 13 amino acids. CDR3 loop: CASNPGGHYEQYF. CDR3 bases: TGTGCCAGTAACCCCGGGGGGCACTACGAGCAGTACTTC.

The chain joins TRBV7-2 to TRBJ2-6; D remains ambiguous. The CDR3 extends over 12 amino acids. Trimming took 6 bases from V and 4 from J, leaving 4 bases between them. Per germline, CDR1 SGHTA and CDR2 FQGNSA. The CDR3, as DNA: TGTGCCAGCAGGTTCGGGGCCAACGTCCTGACTTTC. Translation: CASRFGANVLTF.

The V gene is TRBV5-1, the J gene TRBJ2-3; 12 nucleotides agree with TRBD2. CDR3 size: 18 residues. The junction had 10 bases not matched to a gene; V was cut back by 4 bases and J by 1 base. Germline CDR1 SGHRS, CDR2 YFSETQ. CDR3 in DNA: TGCGCCAGCAGCCCTACTAGCGGGGGGCCCCCGGGCACAGATACGCAGTATTTT. This sequence encodes CASSPTSGGPPGTDTQYF. The full variable domain, completed using reference TRBV5-1 and TRBJ2-3, is KAGVTQTPRYLIKTRGQQVTLSCSPISGHRSVSWYQQTPGQGLQFLFEYFSETQRNKGNFPGRFSGRQFSNSRSEMNVSTLELGDSALYLCASSPTSGGPPGTDTQYFGPGTRLTVL.

The genes are TRBV7-9 and TRBJ2-7; 10 nucleotides agree with TRBD1. V gave up 4 bases and J gave up 4 bases; unmatched junction bases: 7. This CDR3 has 15 amino acids. Germline V lookup: CDR1 SEHNR, CDR2 FQNEAQ (reference sequence). The CDR3 is CASSWGQGTAYEQYF. CDR3 bases: TGTGCCAGCAGCTGGGGACAGGGGACAGCGTACGAGCAGTACTTC.

The V gene is TRBV2, the J gene TRBJ2-7; the D is unclear. CDR3 size: 13 residues. Trimming cost V 1 base and J 2 bases, with 6 bases left between them. Germline V gene lookup returns CDR1 SNHLY and CDR2 FYNNEI. The CDR3 loop reads CASSEDYPYEQYF. CDR3 DNA: TGTGCCAGCAGTGAAGACTACCCCTACGAGCAGTACTTC.

The genes are TRBV6-1 and TRBJ2-5; D is perhaps TRBD1 or TRBD2 (6 bases each). The CDR3 contains 15 residues. From germline, CDR1 is MNHNS and CDR2 SASEGT. Between the trimmed V and J ends, which lost 8 bases and 1 base, there was a span of 17 bases. The CDR3 DNA reads TGTGCCAGCTCTGGAATCACGGGGGCCCAAGAGACCCAGTACTTC. Protein product: CASSGITGAQETQYF.

The chain links TRBV28 to TRBJ2-5; TRBD2 aligns across 7 bases. The J call may be mistaken, given a closer DNA end match to TRBJ2-7. There are 15 residues in the CDR3. The V gene's germline CDR1 is MDHEN and CDR2 SYDVKM. The CDR3, as DNA: TGTGCCAGCAGCCCCCCCGGGGGGATAACCTACGAGCAGTACTTC. Translation gives CASSPPGGITYEQYF.

This chain links TRBV30 with TRBJ1-5; 9 bases match TRBD1. Germline V gives CDR1 GTSNPN, CDR2 SVGIG (reference sequence). The CDR3 is 14 residues long. V dropped 2 bases and J dropped 6; count of bases not matched to a gene: 5. The CDR3 nucleotides read TGTGCCTGGAGTCCCCGACAGGGGGTTCAGCCCCAGCATTTT. It codes for CAWSPRQGVQPQHF.

The chain joins TRBV28 to TRBJ2-1, with TRBD1 matching over 10 bases. This CDR3 is 18 amino acids long. CDR1 is MDHEN and CDR2 is SYDVKM in the germline V gene. The trim removed 3 bases at V and 5 bases at J, leaving 13 bases unmatched. The CDR3 DNA reads TGTGCCAGCAGTTTTAACATTTTCGGGACAGGGGATAACAATGAGCAGTTCTTC. Translated: CASSFNIFGTGDNNEQFF.

This clone was seen just once. The chain combines TRBV6-5 with TRBJ2-5; 7 positions match TRBD1. The CDR3 runs 13 residues. Germline values: CDR1 MNHEY, CDR2 SVGAGI. Trimming took 6 bases from V and 2 from J; bases not matched to a gene: 3. The CDR3 loop reads CASSPGQQETQYF. The CDR3 DNA reads TGTGCCAGCAGCCCGGGACAGCAAGAGACCCAGTACTTC.

The rearrangement links TRBV19 to TRBJ2-2; 9 nucleotides match TRBD1. From germline, CDR1 is LNHDA and CDR2 SQIVND (reference sequence). The CDR3 length is 18 residues. V lost 2 bases, J lost 7 bases, and 14 bases stayed unmatched. CDR3 sequence (DNA): TGTGCCAGTAGTATAATGAGGGGACAGGGAGGTTTTGGCGGGGAGCTGTTTTTT. It specifies CASSIMRGQGGFGGELFF.

The V gene is TRBV11-2, the J gene TRBJ1-1; D gene ambiguous. Trimming pared 1 base from V and 5 bases from J, leaving 5 bases between. This CDR3 contains 12 residues. The germline V gene has CDR1 SGHAT and CDR2 FQNNGV. In nucleotides, the CDR3 is TGTGCCAGCAGCTTAGGAAGGACTGAAGCTTTCTTT. It encodes CASSLGRTEAFF.

The chain uses TRBV5-1 and TRBJ1-3; unclear D gene. The CDR3 contains 12 residues. CDR1 SGHRS and CDR2 YFSETQ come from the germline V gene. The ends were cut back, 5 bases at V and 7 bases at J, with 10 bases in the middle. The CDR3 protein is CASSAEGNTIYF. The CDR3 DNA reads as TGCGCCAGCAGTGCTGAAGGGAACACCATATATTTT.

The chain joins TRBV6-5 to TRBJ2-2; unclear D gene. The V gene's germline CDR1 is MNHEY and CDR2 SVGAGI. CDR3 size: 13 residues. V was clipped by 7 bases and J by 4 bases, with 10 bases between them. The CDR3 region is CASMADTTGELFF. Written as DNA, the CDR3 is TGTGCCAGCATGGCCGATACCACCGGGGAGCTGTTTTTT.

The CDR3 sequence is CASSLQGADYGYTF. The CDR3 coding sequence is TGTGCCAGCAGCCTACAGGGGGCTGACTATGGCTACACCTTC. This sequence joins TRBV7-9 and TRBJ1-2; 9 nucleotides agree with TRBD1. CDR3 length equals 14 residues. The V segment lost 5 bases and the J segment 3 bases; nucleotides outside the gene matches: 4. Germline V gives CDR1 SEHNR, CDR2 FQNEAQ (reference sequence).

The chain couples TRBV7-2 to TRBJ2-4; TRBD1 is a possible D gene (5 bases). CDR1 is SGHTA and CDR2 is FQGNSA in the germline V gene. The CDR3 contains 18 residues. V was clipped by 2 bases and J by 2 bases, with 19 bases between them. CDR3 in amino acids: CASSLQTPRVGTKNIQYF. The CDR3 DNA follows: TGTGCCAGCAGCTTACAGACCCCCAGGGTGGGGACCAAAAACATTCAGTACTTC.

This clone was seen only a few times. The chain carries TRBV29-1 and TRBJ1-5, with D tentatively TRBD1 (5 bases). Germline CDR1 is SQVTM and CDR2 is ANQGSEA. This CDR3 is built from 12 residues. The V gene lost 6 bases and the J gene lost 6 bases, with 12 bases spanning the gap. The CDR3 here is CSVRQTGQPQHF. CDR3 sequence (DNA): TGCAGCGTGCGACAGACGGGTCAGCCCCAGCATTTT.

The chain is built from TRBV30 and TRBJ1-1, with D tentatively TRBD1 (6 bases). Trimming removed 5 bases at V and 2 bases at J, with 12 bases between. The CDR3 spans 13 residues. Per germline, CDR1 GTSNPN and CDR2 SVGIG (reference sequence). DNA of the CDR3: TGTGCCTGGGCGGGACAACCTAACACTGAAGCTTTCTTT. It yields the protein CAWAGQPNTEAFF.

The CDR3 loop reads CASSRRGGYEQYF. In nucleotides, the CDR3 is TGTGCCAGCAGCCGACGGGGCGGGTACGAGCAGTACTTC. The chain carries TRBV7-2 and TRBJ2-7; either TRBD1 or TRBD2 may fit D (5 bases each). The CDR3 contains 13 residues. Trimming shortened V by 5 bases and J by 4 bases, and 12 bases separated the two germline ends. In germline, CDR1 is SGHTA, CDR2 FQGNSA.